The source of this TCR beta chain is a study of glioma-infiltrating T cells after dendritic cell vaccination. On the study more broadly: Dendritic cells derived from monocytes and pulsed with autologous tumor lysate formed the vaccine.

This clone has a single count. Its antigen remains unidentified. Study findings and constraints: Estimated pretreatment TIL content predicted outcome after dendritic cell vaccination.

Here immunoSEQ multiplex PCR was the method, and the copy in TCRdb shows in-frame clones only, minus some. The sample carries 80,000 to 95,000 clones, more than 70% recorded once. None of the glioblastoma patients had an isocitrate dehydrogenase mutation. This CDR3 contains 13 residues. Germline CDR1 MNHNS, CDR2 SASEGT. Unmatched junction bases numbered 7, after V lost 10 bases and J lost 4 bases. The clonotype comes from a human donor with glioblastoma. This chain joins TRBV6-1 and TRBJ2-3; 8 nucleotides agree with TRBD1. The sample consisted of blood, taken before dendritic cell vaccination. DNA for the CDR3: TGTGCCACCAGGGGGCGTCAAGCAGATACGCAGTATTTT. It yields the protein CATRGRQADTQYF.